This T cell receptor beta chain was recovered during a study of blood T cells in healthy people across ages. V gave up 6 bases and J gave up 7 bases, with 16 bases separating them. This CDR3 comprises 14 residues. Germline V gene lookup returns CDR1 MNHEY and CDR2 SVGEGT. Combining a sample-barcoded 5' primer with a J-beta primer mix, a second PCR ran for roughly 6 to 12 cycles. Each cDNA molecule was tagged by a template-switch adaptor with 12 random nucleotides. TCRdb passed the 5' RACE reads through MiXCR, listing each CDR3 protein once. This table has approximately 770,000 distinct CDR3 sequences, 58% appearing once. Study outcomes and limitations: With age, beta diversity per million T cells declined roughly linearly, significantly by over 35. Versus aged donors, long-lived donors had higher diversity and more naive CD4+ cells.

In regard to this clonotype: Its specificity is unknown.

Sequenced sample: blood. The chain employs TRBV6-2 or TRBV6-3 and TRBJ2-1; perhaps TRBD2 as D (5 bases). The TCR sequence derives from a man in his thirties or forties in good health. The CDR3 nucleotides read TGTGCCAGCAGCCCCCCCGGGGTTGGGAATGAGCAGTTCTTC. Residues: CASSPPGVGNEQFF.